The T cell receptor beta chain under discussion was sequenced for a study of CD8 T cells in Susac syndrome. Reverse transcription of roughly 0.5 to 1 ug RNA used random hexamers. Across 54 Vbeta and 13 Jbeta, TCR beta CDR3 was amplified with immunoSEQ multiplex PCR. TCRdb reprocessed the immunoSEQ multiplex PCR reads with MiXCR, giving one entry per CDR3 protein. The sample includes some 140,000 distinct CDR3 sequences, about 93% of them seen just once. Trimming shortened V by 2 bases and J by 3 bases, and 13 bases separated the two germline ends. Germline lookup yields CDR1 GTSNPN and CDR2 SVGIG (reference sequence). The CDR3 is made up of 14 amino acids. TEMRA cells were FACS-enriched, and CD8+ and CD4+ T cells were isolated negatively. In regard to this clonotype: Its antigen is unknown.

Study observations and caveats: It was acknowledged in the study that its TCR sequencing and HLA analysis involved a relatively small number of individuals.

This clonotype was obtained from a human donor with multiple sclerosis. The specimen sequenced was CD8+ T cells from PBMCs. The chain joins TRBV30 to TRBJ1-1; D is perhaps TRBD1 (5 bases). CDR3 residues: CAWSYTAGDTEAFF. The CDR3 DNA sequence: TGTGCCTGGAGTTATACCGCGGGGGACACTGAAGCTTTCTTT.